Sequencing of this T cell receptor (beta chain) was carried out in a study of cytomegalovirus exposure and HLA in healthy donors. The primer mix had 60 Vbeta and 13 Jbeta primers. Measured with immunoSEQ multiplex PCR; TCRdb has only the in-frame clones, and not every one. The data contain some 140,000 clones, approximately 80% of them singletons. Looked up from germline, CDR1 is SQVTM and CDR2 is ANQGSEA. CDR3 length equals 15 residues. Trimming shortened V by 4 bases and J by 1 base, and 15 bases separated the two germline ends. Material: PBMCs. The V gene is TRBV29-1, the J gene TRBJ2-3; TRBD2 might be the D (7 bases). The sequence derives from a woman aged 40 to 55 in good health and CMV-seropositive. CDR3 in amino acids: CSVVASGGGTDTQYF. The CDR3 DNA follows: TGCAGCGTTGTAGCGTCGGGGGGCGGCACAGATACGCAGTATTTT.